This T cell receptor (beta chain) was profiled in a study of response to subunit inactivated influenza vaccine. TCRdb recomputed calls from the RT-PCR reads with MiXCR, one row per CDR3 protein. The sample records about 700,000 distinct CDR3 sequences, about 15% being singletons. Germline CDR1 is SGHNT and CDR2 is YENEEA. V dropped 0 bases and J dropped 4; count of bases not matched to a gene: 4. This CDR3 has 16 residues. Study-wide points: Each seasonal influenza vaccination recruits few new T cells, the authors suggested.

Comments on this clonotype: The antigen is unknown.

The source material was PBMCs from blood, sampled roughly 15 days before vaccination. The chain links TRBV11-3 to TRBJ2-2; 8 positions match TRBD2. The receptor was derived from a man aged 45-60 years who received an inactivated influenza vaccine. The CDR3 DNA sequence: TGTGCCAGCAGCTTAGACACCGGGACTAGCACCGGGGAGCTGTTTTTT. Its protein product is CASSLDTGTSTGELFF.